This T cell receptor beta chain emerged from a study of shared clonotypes between healthy human individuals. CDR3 length: 15 amino acids. V was clipped by 0 bases and J by 2 bases, with 11 bases between them. Germline V gene sequence: CDR1 ENHRY, CDR2 SYGVKD. Findings of the study overall: Blood was the sole source, and tissue repertoires probably differ.

Produced via immunoSEQ multiplex PCR; TCRdb's table is partial and in-frame only. This sample carries approximately 2,000,000 clones, about 90% of them seen once, and the ten largest clones take 0.37%. Nashville, Tennessee was home to all donors, who were Caucasian adults. Splitting the CD4+ cells yielded a CD45RA+ naive subset and a CD45RA-negative memory subset. Of note for this clone: Its antigen remains unidentified.

The sequence was obtained from a man aged 18 to 29 in good health. Some clones in this sample may be carry-over from other donors' samples. The source material was naive CD4+ T cells from PBMCs. Specified subset: CD45RA+ positively selected. The rearrangement uses TRBV10-3 and TRBJ2-7; D might be TRBD1 (6 bases). This CDR3 is CAISESWTATYEQYF. CDR3 coding DNA: TGTGCCATCAGTGAGTCGTGGACAGCCACCTACGAGCAGTACTTC.